This T cell receptor (beta chain) was captured in a study of ipilimumab plus nivolumab after autologous stem cell transplantation. Study at large: Patients received a median of roughly five ipilimumab and 8 nivolumab doses. Findings of the study overall: Per the authors, repertoire, Treg and microbiota data justify further study.

Turning to this clone: The antigen is undetermined. One end of the junction is discordant with germline, which a read error may explain.

Repertoires were generated with immunoSEQ multiplex PCR, while TCRdb's copy carries only in-frame clones and drops some. The table includes over 75,000 clones, approximately 83% detected once. Ipilimumab, 1 mg/kg, started 14 to 28 days after autologous transplant. The V gene's germline CDR1 is SQVTM and CDR2 ANQGSEA. The CDR3 extends over 16 amino acids. Specimen: PBMCs, collected in a trial of ipilimumab plus nivolumab as post-transplant consolidation. The chain couples TRBV29-1 to TRBJ2-7, with TRBD1 matching 8 bases. This receptor was taken from a male donor with diffuse large B-cell lymphoma. Here the CDR3 DNA reads TGCAGCGTAGAAGCCCTGGGACAGGCCTTCTCCTACGAGCAGTACTTC. Amino acids: CSVEALGQAFSYEQYF.